Below are 29 T cell receptor beta chains sequenced from a single sample in a study of blood T cell repertoires in COVID-19. The repertoire was sequenced with immunoSEQ multiplex PCR; TCRdb's copy has only in-frame clones and lacks some. The data contain 200,000 to 250,000 clones, 65% to 90% of them seen just once; the ten biggest clones take up about 8%. Sequencing used peripheral blood. These receptors all stem from a woman aged 50 to 65 with acute or convalescent COVID-19.

This clone has just one count. The chain is built from TRBV6-1 and TRBJ2-1; TRBD1 matches at 9 bases. The length of the CDR3 is 15 residues. Germline loops: CDR1 MNHNS, CDR2 SASEGT. Losses at the gene ends were 1 base for V and 8 bases for J; bases not matched to a gene: 6. The CDR3 reads CASSEVTGGPHEQFF. In nucleotides, the CDR3 is TGTGCCAGCAGTGAAGTGACAGGGGGGCCACATGAGCAGTTCTTC.

This chain joins TRBV5-1 and TRBJ2-2; D might be TRBD2 (7 bases). V shed 1 base and J shed 10 bases, with 11 bases lying between them. Germline CDR1 reads SGHRS; CDR2 reads YFSETQ. CDR3 length: 13 residues. The CDR3 coding sequence is TGCGCCAGCAGCTTGCGGGGGGCAGAGGAGCTGTTTTTT. This encodes CASSLRGAEELFF.

The gene calls are TRBV3-1 (or the pseudogene TRBV3-2) and TRBJ2-3, with D perhaps matching TRBD1 (5 bases). The V gene's germline CDR1 is LGHDT and CDR2 YNNKEL (reference sequence). CDR3 size: 15 residues. The germline V and J ends were trimmed by 1 base and 1 base, with 9 bases remaining between them. The CDR3 coding sequence is TGTGCCAGCAGCCAAGGGGGCGCCGGCACAGATACGCAGTATTTT. It encodes CASSQGGAGTDTQYF.

J is TRBJ2-5 and V is TRBV28; 9 positions match TRBD2. Per the germline V gene, CDR1 is MDHEN and CDR2 is SYDVKM. This CDR3 contains 14 residues. The ends lost 6 bases at V and 10 bases at J; junction bases unmatched: 12. The CDR3 protein is CASSLPGTSLSQYF. DNA of the CDR3: TGTGCCAGCAGCCTCCCGGGGACTAGCCTCAGCCAGTACTTC. Combining the CDR3 with reference TRBV28 and TRBJ2-5 gives the whole variable domain DVKVTQSSRYLVKRTGEKVFLECVQDMDHENMFWYRQDPGLGLRLIYFSYDVKMKEKGDIPEGYSVSREKKERFSLILESASTNQTSMYLCASSLPGTSLSQYFGPGTRLLVL.

This clone was observed a handful of times. The V gene is TRBV7-6, the J gene TRBJ2-7; 7 bases map to TRBD2. Germline trimming cut 0 bases from V and 4 bases from J; bases unmatched to any gene: 12. This CDR3 region has 17 residues. Germline assignment: CDR1 SGHVS and CDR2 FNYEAQ. The CDR3 sequence is CASSLAPPSGRAYEQYF. For the CDR3, the DNA is TGTGCCAGCAGCTTAGCCCCCCCGAGTGGGAGGGCGTACGAGCAGTACTTC.

This chain joins TRBV2 and TRBJ1-1; D might be TRBD1 (5 bases). The CDR3 runs 15 residues. Germline assignment: CDR1 SNHLY and CDR2 FYNNEI. Trimming took 8 bases from V and 0 from J, leaving 16 bases between them. CDR3 protein: CASSSQGRVNTEAFF. The CDR3 coding sequence is TGTGCCAGCTCGAGTCAGGGTCGAGTGAACACTGAAGCTTTCTTT.

The chain carries TRBV7-2 and TRBJ1-2; D is unresolved. CDR1 SGHTA and CDR2 FQGNSA come from the germline V gene. This CDR3 has 13 amino acids. Trimming shortened V by 7 bases and J by 3 bases, and 12 bases separated the two germline ends. The CDR3 bases are TGTGCCAGCACCAAGCCCGGGGACTATGGCTACACCTTC. This encodes CASTKPGDYGYTF.

The chain joins TRBV9 to TRBJ2-7; the match to TRBD2 covers 8 bases. The V gene end was trimmed by 2 bases and the J gene end by 3 bases; junction bases not matched to a gene: 4. The CDR3 extends over 14 amino acids. Germline CDR1 SGDLS, CDR2 YYNGEE. The CDR3 region is CASSVSSGDYEQYF. In DNA form, the CDR3 reads TGTGCCAGCAGCGTTAGTAGCGGGGACTACGAGCAGTACTTC.

The V and J genes are TRBV19 and TRBJ2-6, with unresolved D. V was shortened by 3 bases and J by 1 base, with 7 bases between the two germline ends. Germline V CDR1 and CDR2: LNHDA, SQIVND (reference sequence). The CDR3 sequence is 15 residues long. The DNA of the CDR3 is TGTGCCAGTAGTATCGCCCAGTCTGGGGCCAACGTCCTGACTTTC. Residues: CASSIAQSGANVLTF.

The chain links TRBV14 to TRBJ1-1; a weak D match, TRBD1 (5 bases). Germline CDR1 and CDR2: SGHDN and FVKESK. Trimming took 4 bases from V and 5 from J, leaving 11 bases between them. This CDR3 region has 13 residues. CDR3 sequence: CASSRREGTEAFF. CDR3 sequence (DNA): TGTGCCAGCAGCCGCAGGGAAGGGACTGAAGCTTTCTTT.

This sequence joins TRBV4-2 and TRBJ2-1; 7 nucleotides agree with TRBD2. CDR1 is LGHNA and CDR2 is YNFKEQ in the germline V gene. V lost 7 bases to trimming and J lost 1 base; unmatched junction nucleotides: 7. The CDR3 has 15 amino acids. The CDR3, as DNA: TGTGCCAGCACCATAGCGGGTACTTCCTACAATGAGCAGTTCTTC. This encodes CASTIAGTSYNEQFF.

V and J are TRBV19 and TRBJ1-3; possible D gene TRBD1, 6 bases. This CDR3 has 14 residues. V shed 4 bases and J shed 2 bases, with 9 bases lying between them. Germline V gene data show CDR1 as LNHDA and CDR2 as SQIVND (reference sequence). CDR3 DNA sequence: TGTGCCAGTAGTACACAGGGAACTGGAAACACCATATATTTT. Its protein product is CASSTQGTGNTIYF.

This clone was counted once. The V gene is TRBV12-3 or TRBV12-4, the J gene TRBJ2-7, with 7 bases identical to TRBD1. J was trimmed by 2 bases and V by 4 bases; bases with no gene match: 2. The CDR3 totals 13 residues. CDR3 amino acids: CASSSGQPYEQYF. The CDR3 DNA is TGTGCCAGCAGTTCGGGACAGCCCTACGAGCAGTACTTC.

The chain has TRBV3-1 (or the pseudogene TRBV3-2) and TRBJ2-1; maybe TRBD2 (6 bases). Germline V gene data show CDR1 as LGHDT and CDR2 as YNNKEL (reference sequence). The CDR3 runs 17 residues. V dropped 2 bases and J dropped 7 bases, with 21 bases sitting between them. CDR3 DNA: TGTGCCAGCAGCCAAAGGCATAGCGGCCGCTTTAGGAATGAGCAGTTCTTC. It encodes CASSQRHSGRFRNEQFF.

CDR3 sequence: CASSPDRGISGNTIYF. The CDR3 nucleotides read TGTGCCAGCAGCCCGGATAGGGGAATCTCTGGAAACACCATATATTTT. The gene calls are TRBV3-1 (or the pseudogene TRBV3-2) and TRBJ1-3; the D gene is possibly TRBD1 (5 bases). The CDR3 totals 16 residues. V dropped 4 bases and J dropped 0 bases, with 13 bases sitting between them. Germline-derived CDR1 and CDR2 are LGHDT and YNNKEL (reference sequence).

The V and J genes are TRBV6-5 and TRBJ2-2, with TRBD1 identical over 9 bases. The CDR3 spans 15 residues. Germline trimming cut 8 bases from V and 5 bases from J; bases unmatched to any gene: 9. Per germline, CDR1 MNHEY and CDR2 SVGAGI. CDR3 sequence reads: CASGSGTGLTGELFF. Here the CDR3 DNA reads TGTGCCAGCGGGTCTGGGACAGGGTTAACCGGGGAGCTGTTTTTT.

For the CDR3, the DNA is TGTGCCAGCAGCCAGGGACTAGCGGGAACAGGAGAGACCCAGTACTTC. It is translated as CASSQGLAGTGETQYF. This chain uses TRBV5-6 with TRBJ2-5, with 13 bases matching TRBD2. The CDR3 contains 16 residues. CDR1 SGHDT and CDR2 YYEEEE come from the germline V gene. V lost 4 bases and J lost 4; bases outside the gene matches: 7.

The CDR3 sequence: CASSDSGGNYGYTF. The CDR3 DNA reads TGTGCCAGCAGCGATTCGGGGGGCAACTATGGCTACACCTTC. The chain uses TRBV9 and TRBJ1-2; a possible D gene is TRBD1 (6 bases). Germline CDR1 SGDLS, CDR2 YYNGEE. The CDR3 has 14 residues. Trimming removed 3 bases at V and 2 bases at J, with 11 bases between.

The gene calls are TRBV28 and TRBJ2-7; unclear D gene. CDR3 length equals 14 residues. CDR1 and CDR2 from the germline V gene are MDHEN and SYDVKM. V was shortened by 5 bases and J by 7 bases, with 18 bases between the two germline ends. CDR3 in amino acids: CASSHSPPRWEQYF. CDR3 bases: TGTGCCAGCAGTCACAGCCCCCCAAGGTGGGAGCAGTACTTC.

The V call is TRBV5-1, the J call TRBJ2-1; possible D gene TRBD1, 6 bases. Germline V gives CDR1 SGHRS, CDR2 YFSETQ. The CDR3 runs 15 residues. The ends were cut back, 0 bases at V and 8 bases at J, with 15 bases in the middle. CDR3 nucleotides: TGCGCCAGCAGCTTGGGAGGGACAAATGTCTATGAGCAGTTCTTC. It is translated as CASSLGGTNVYEQFF.

As DNA, the CDR3 is TGTGCCAGCAGTTTAACCCAGCCTCCGCCGGGCGAGCAGTACTTC. Protein product: CASSLTQPPPGEQYF. The chain joins TRBV7-2 to TRBJ2-7; D gene unclear. Trimming removed 6 bases from V and 6 bases from J, with 21 bases in between. This CDR3 spans 15 amino acids. Germline loops: CDR1 SGHTA, CDR2 FQGNSA.

Written as DNA, the CDR3 is TGTGCCAGTAAACGGGACTCCGGGCGGGAGACCCAGTACTTC. As protein: CASKRDSGRETQYF. The chain joins TRBV19 to TRBJ2-5; D is perhaps TRBD2 (6 bases). The length of the CDR3 is 14 residues. Per the germline V gene, CDR1 is LNHDA and CDR2 is SQIVND (reference sequence). The germline V and J ends were trimmed by 7 bases and 5 bases, with 17 bases remaining between them.

V gene TRBV3-1 (or the pseudogene TRBV3-2) combines with J gene TRBJ2-1; D is possibly TRBD2 (5 bases). Germline V CDR1 and CDR2: LGHDT, YNNKEL (reference sequence). V was cut by 5 bases and J by 6 bases, with 20 bases left in between. This CDR3 comprises 16 residues. The CDR3 nucleotides are TGTGCCAGCAGCTGGACCGGGAAAAGGGCTAGCAATGAGCAGTTCTTC. Translated, it gives CASSWTGKRASNEQFF.

This clone occurred a few times. The chain recombines TRBV5-1 with TRBJ1-3; D not certain. This CDR3 is 14 amino acids long. The V end lost 0 bases, the J end lost 2 bases, and 6 bases lay between the germline ends. In germline, CDR1 is SGHRS, CDR2 YFSETQ. The CDR3 DNA sequence: TGCGCCAGCAGCTTGGGGGCGCCTGGAAACACCATATATTTT. Its protein is CASSLGAPGNTIYF.

Remarks on this clone: At one end the junction does not follow the germline gene, possibly because of a read error. This sequence joins TRBV28 and TRBJ1-5, with D possibly TRBD1 on 6 matching bases. The CDR3 covers 14 residues. CDR1 MDHEN and CDR2 SYDVKM come from the germline V gene. DNA for the CDR3: TGTGCCAGCAGTTTATCAGGGGTCCATCAGCCCCGGCATTTT. Translating it yields CASSLSGVHQPRHF.

The chain carries TRBV11-1 and TRBJ2-1; D perhaps matches TRBD2 (6 bases). Trimming shortened V by 0 bases and J by 7 bases, and 13 bases separated the two germline ends. The length of the CDR3 is 15 residues. The germline gives CDR1 SGHAT, CDR2 FQDESV (reference sequence). CDR3 coding DNA: TGTGCCAGCAGCTTAGCGGGAGGATTCTTTAATGAGCAGTTCTTC. Residues: CASSLAGGFFNEQFF.

This clone was seen once. Here the CDR3 DNA reads TGTGCCAGTAACCCCCGGGACAGGGCCACAGATACGCAGTATTTT. Translation gives CASNPRDRATDTQYF. The chain combines TRBV19 with TRBJ2-3; 9 bases align to TRBD1. The CDR3 is made up of 15 amino acids. The J segment lost 2 bases and the V segment lost 7 bases, leaving 7 bases of the junction unmatched. CDR1 is LNHDA, CDR2 SQIVND, per germline (reference sequence).

The J gene is TRBJ2-1, the V gene TRBV11-1, with TRBD1 matching over 12 bases. Per the germline V gene, CDR1 is SGHAT and CDR2 is FQDESV (reference sequence). The J segment lost 8 bases and the V segment lost 4 bases, leaving 6 bases of the junction unmatched. CDR3 size: 15 residues. CDR3 nucleotides: TGTGCCAGCAGCTCCGGGACAGGGGGCCTTCATGAGCAGTTCTTC. Amino acid sequence: CASSSGTGGLHEQFF.

The table lists this clone with a count of one. V usage is TRBV9 and J usage is TRBJ2-7; 12 positions match TRBD2. The germline gives CDR1 SGDLS, CDR2 YYNGEE. This CDR3 has 14 amino acids. With V trimmed by 4 bases and J by 5 bases, 4 bases remained unmatched. DNA for the CDR3: TGTGCCAGCAGCACTTGGACTAGCGGGGACGAGCAGTACTTC. The encoded protein is CASSTWTSGDEQYF. The variable domain in full, with the rest retrieved from reference TRBV9 and TRBJ2-7, is DSGVTQTPKHLITATGQRVTLRCSPRSGDLSVYWYQQSLDQGLQFLIQYYNGEERAKGNILERFSAQQFPDLHSELNLSSLELGDSALYFCASSTWTSGDEQYFGPGTRLTVT.